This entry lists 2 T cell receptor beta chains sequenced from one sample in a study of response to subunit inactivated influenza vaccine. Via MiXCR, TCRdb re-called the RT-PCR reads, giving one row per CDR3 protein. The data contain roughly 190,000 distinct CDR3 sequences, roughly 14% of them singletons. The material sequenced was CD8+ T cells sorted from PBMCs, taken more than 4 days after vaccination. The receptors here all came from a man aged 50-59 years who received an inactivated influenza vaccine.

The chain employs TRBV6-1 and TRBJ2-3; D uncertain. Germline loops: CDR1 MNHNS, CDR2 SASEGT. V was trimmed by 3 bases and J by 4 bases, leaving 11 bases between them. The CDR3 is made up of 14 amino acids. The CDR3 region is CASSDRAPSDTQYF. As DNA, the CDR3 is TGTGCCAGCAGTGACCGGGCCCCCTCAGATACGCAGTATTTT.

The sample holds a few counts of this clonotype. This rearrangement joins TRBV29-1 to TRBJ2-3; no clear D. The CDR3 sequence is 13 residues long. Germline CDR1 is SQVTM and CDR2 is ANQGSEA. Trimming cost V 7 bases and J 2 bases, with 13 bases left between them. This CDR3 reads CSGRLDPTDTQYF. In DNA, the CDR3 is TGCAGCGGTAGGCTCGACCCCACAGATACGCAGTATTTT.